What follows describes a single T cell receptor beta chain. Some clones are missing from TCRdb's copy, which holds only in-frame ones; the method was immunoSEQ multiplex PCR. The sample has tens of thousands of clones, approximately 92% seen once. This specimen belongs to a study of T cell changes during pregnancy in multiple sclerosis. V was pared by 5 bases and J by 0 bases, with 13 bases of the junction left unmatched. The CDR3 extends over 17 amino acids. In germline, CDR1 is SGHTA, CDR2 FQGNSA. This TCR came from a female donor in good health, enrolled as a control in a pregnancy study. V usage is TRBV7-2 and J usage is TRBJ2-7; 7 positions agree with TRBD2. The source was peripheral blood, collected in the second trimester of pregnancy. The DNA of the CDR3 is TGTGCCAGCAGCCGAACCGGGACTATTCGATTCTCCTACGAGCAGTACTTC. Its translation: CASSRTGTIRFSYEQYF.